Sequencing of this T cell receptor (beta chain) was carried out in a study of blood T cells in healthy people across ages. PCR was performed a second time for roughly 7 to 12 cycles using a sample-barcoded 5' primer and a J-beta primer mix. TCRdb processed the 5' RACE reads anew with MiXCR; each CDR3 protein has one entry. The table shows about 640,000 distinct CDR3 sequences, with around three fifths occurring only once. The CDR3 sequence is 14 residues long. The germline CDR1 and CDR2 sequences are SQVTM and ANQGSEA. With 3 bases clipped from V and 5 bases from J, the junction kept 8 bases outside the gene matches.

Material: blood. The chain couples TRBV29-1 to TRBJ1-1; 8 bases align to TRBD1. The receptor's source is a man aged 55 to 69 in good health. This CDR3 reads CSVDRTGSSTEAFF. In DNA, the CDR3 is TGCAGCGTTGATCGGACAGGGTCGAGTACTGAAGCTTTCTTT.